This TCR beta chain was identified during a study of technical replicates of blood from a handful of donors. Sequencing was performed with immunoSEQ multiplex PCR; in TCRdb, only in-frame clones are kept and a portion is missing. The sample yields about 66,000 clones, approximately 93% seen once. Sequencing was carried out using PBMCs. The source of this sequence is a human donor in good health. Some clones in this sample may be carry-over from other donors' samples.

The CDR3 protein is CASSPVRDSLTDTQYF. The CDR3 bases are TGTGCCAGCAGCCCAGTCAGGGACTCCCTCACAGATACGCAGTATTTT. The chain carries TRBV4-2 and TRBJ2-3, with D possibly TRBD2 on 6 matching bases. The CDR3 runs 16 residues. Germline V lookup: CDR1 LGHNA, CDR2 YNFKEQ. Trimming cost V 4 bases and J 2 bases, with 16 bases left between them.